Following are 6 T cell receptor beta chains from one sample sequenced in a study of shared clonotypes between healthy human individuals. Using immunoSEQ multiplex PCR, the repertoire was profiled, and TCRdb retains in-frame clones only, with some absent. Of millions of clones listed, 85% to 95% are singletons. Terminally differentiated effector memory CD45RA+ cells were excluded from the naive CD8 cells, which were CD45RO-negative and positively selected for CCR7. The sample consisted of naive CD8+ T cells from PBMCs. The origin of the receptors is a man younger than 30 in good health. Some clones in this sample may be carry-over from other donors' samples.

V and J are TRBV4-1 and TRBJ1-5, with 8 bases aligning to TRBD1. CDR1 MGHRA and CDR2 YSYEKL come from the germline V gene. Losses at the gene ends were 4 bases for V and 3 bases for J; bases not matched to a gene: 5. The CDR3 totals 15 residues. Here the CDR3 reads CASSLPDRDNQPQHF. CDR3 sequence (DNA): TGCGCCAGCAGCCTTCCGGACAGGGACAATCAGCCCCAGCATTTT.

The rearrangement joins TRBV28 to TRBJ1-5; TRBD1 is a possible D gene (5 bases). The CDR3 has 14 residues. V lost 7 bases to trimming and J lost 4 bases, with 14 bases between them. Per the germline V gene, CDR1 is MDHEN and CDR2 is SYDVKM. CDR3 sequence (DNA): TGTGCCAGCACCTCTCGGGGGTGGAATCAGCCCCAGCATTTT. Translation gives CASTSRGWNQPQHF.

The DNA of the CDR3 is TGTGCCAGCAGCTCCGGCGGGAGCTCCTACGAGCAGTACTTC. As protein: CASSSGGSSYEQYF. V is TRBV7-8 and J is TRBJ2-7, with 7 bases that match TRBD2. This CDR3 comprises 14 residues. The ends lost 4 bases at V and 0 bases at J; junction bases unmatched: 3. CDR1 and CDR2 from the germline V gene are SGHVS and FQNEAQ.

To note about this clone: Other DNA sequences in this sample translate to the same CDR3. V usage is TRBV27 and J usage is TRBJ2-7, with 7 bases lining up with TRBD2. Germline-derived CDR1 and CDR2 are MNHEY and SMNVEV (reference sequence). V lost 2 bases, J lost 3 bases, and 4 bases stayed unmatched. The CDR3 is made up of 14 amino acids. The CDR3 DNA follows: TGTGCCAGCAGTTTACGGGGGGTAGTCTACGAGCAGTACTTC. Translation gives CASSLRGVVYEQYF.

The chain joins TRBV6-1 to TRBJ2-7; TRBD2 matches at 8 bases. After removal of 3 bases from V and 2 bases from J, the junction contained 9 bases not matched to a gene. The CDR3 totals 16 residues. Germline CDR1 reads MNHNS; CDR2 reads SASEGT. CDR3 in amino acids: CASSEGSSGRPYEQYF. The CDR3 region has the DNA TGTGCCAGCAGTGAGGGATCTAGCGGGCGGCCCTACGAGCAGTACTTC.

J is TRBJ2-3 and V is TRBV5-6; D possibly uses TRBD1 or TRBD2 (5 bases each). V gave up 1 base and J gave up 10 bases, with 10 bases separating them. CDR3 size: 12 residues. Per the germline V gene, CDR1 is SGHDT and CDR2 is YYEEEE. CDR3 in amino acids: CASSLQGPPQYF. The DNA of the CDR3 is TGTGCCAGCAGCTTGCAGGGACCCCCGCAGTATTTT.